The 27 T cell receptor beta chains below all came from one sample that was sequenced in a study of CD8+ T cells in alopecia areata. Once RNA had been extracted, it was reverse transcribed into cDNA to act as the sequencing template. Measured with immunoSEQ multiplex PCR; TCRdb has only the in-frame clones, and not every one. The table lists 110,000 to 150,000 clones, roughly 61% of them singletons. The sample consisted of CD4+ T cells sorted from blood, taken at week 0. The origin of the receptors is a human donor with alopecia areata.

J is TRBJ2-5 and V is TRBV20-1; no clear D. Germline V gives CDR1 DFQATT, CDR2 SNEGSKA (reference sequence). This CDR3 contains 9 residues. The ends were cut back, 6 bases at V and 2 bases at J, with 1 base in the middle. The chain's CDR3 is CSAQETQYF. For the CDR3, the DNA is TGCAGTGCGCAAGAGACCCAGTACTTC.

This clone has at least ten counts. The chain is built from TRBV14 and TRBJ1-2, with no clear D. The germline CDR1 and CDR2 sequences are SGHDN and FVKESK. V shed 1 base and J shed 3 bases, with 6 bases lying between them. CDR3 length: 13 residues. As DNA, the CDR3 is TGTGCCAGCAGCCAAGTAGGCTACTATGGCTACACCTTC. Translation gives CASSQVGYYGYTF.

The rearrangement joins TRBV29-1 to TRBJ1-1; no definite D call. Germline V CDR1 and CDR2: SQVTM, ANQGSEA. Trimming shortened V by 4 bases and J by 1 base, and 10 bases separated the two germline ends. The CDR3 length is 13 residues. This CDR3 is CSVVRTRNTEAFF. As DNA, the CDR3 is TGCAGCGTTGTTCGGACGAGGAACACTGAAGCTTTCTTT.

The CDR3 nucleotides are TGTGCCAGTAAGCATAGCGGGAGCTCCTACAATGAGCAGTTCTTC. It encodes CASKHSGSSYNEQFF. This chain links TRBV19 with TRBJ2-1; 9 bases are shared with TRBD2. Trimming cost V 7 bases and J 0 bases; bases outside gene matches: 4. The CDR3 consists of 15 residues. In germline, CDR1 is LNHDA, CDR2 SQIVND (reference sequence).

This clone has at least ten counts. The V gene is TRBV5-1, the J gene TRBJ1-1; D may be TRBD1 (5 bases). Germline V gives CDR1 SGHRS, CDR2 YFSETQ. Trimming cost V 7 bases and J 5 bases, with 12 bases left between them. The CDR3 has 12 residues. In nucleotides, the CDR3 is TGCGCCAGCGGCAGAGGGGTTACTGAAGCTTTCTTT. Residues: CASGRGVTEAFF.

CDR3 residues: CAWSGGGASDTQYF. CDR3 DNA sequence: TGTGCCTGGAGTGGCGGGGGGGCTTCAGATACGCAGTATTTT. The genes are TRBV30 and TRBJ2-3, with 9 positions matching TRBD2. This CDR3 has 14 amino acids. Per the germline V gene, CDR1 is GTSNPN and CDR2 is SVGIG (reference sequence). V was clipped by 1 base and J by 4 bases; unmatched bases: 3.

The gene calls are TRBV6-6 and TRBJ1-5, with a weak D call TRBD1 (5 bases). Germline CDR1 and CDR2: MNHNY and SVGAGI (reference sequence). V lost 0 bases, J lost 4 bases, and 10 bases lay in between. CDR3 size: 15 residues. CDR3 region: CASSYSGVTNQPQHF. In nucleotides, the CDR3 is TGTGCCAGCAGTTACTCAGGGGTCACGAATCAGCCCCAGCATTTT.

V gene TRBV4-1 combines with J gene TRBJ1-2; D unclear. Trimming stripped 1 base from V and 8 bases from J, with 17 bases between. CDR3 length: 15 residues. The V gene's germline CDR1 is MGHRA and CDR2 YSYEKL. This chain's CDR3 is CASSQAATGSWGYTF. CDR3 nucleotide sequence: TGCGCCAGCAGCCAAGCAGCGACTGGGAGTTGGGGCTACACCTTC.

In its sample, this clone was seen a few times. The CDR3 sequence: CASSQTGTGANVLTF. The CDR3 DNA follows: TGTGCCAGCAGCCAAACTGGTACTGGGGCCAACGTCCTGACTTTC. The chain couples TRBV4-2 to TRBJ2-6, with unresolved D. CDR1 LGHNA and CDR2 YNFKEQ come from the germline V gene. V lost 2 bases to trimming and J lost 2 bases, with 7 bases between them. CDR3 length: 15 residues.

V gene TRBV30 combines with J gene TRBJ2-7; 9 nucleotides line up with TRBD1. The CDR3 is made up of 15 amino acids. After removal of 5 bases from V and 3 bases from J, the junction contained 11 bases not matched to a gene. In germline, CDR1 is GTSNPN, CDR2 SVGIG (reference sequence). The CDR3 DNA sequence: TGTGCCTGGGGTGGGGCCGGGACAGGGCGCTACGAGCAGTACTTC. This sequence encodes CAWGGAGTGRYEQYF. Filled out from reference TRBV30 and TRBJ2-7, the complete variable domain reads SQTIHQWPATLVQPVGSPLSLECTVEGTSNPNLYWYRQAAGRGLQLLFYSVGIGQISSEVPQNLSASRPQDRQFILSSKKLLLSDSGFYLCAWGGAGTGRYEQYFGPGTRLTVT.

The CDR3 sequence is CASSQDWAGGRIQYF. DNA of the CDR3: TGCGCCAGCAGCCAAGATTGGGCGGGGGGGCGCATTCAGTACTTC. The rearrangement links TRBV4-3 to TRBJ2-4, with 9 nucleotides matching TRBD2. Trimming removed 0 bases from V and 9 bases from J; junction bases left unmatched: 6. Germline V gene lookup returns CDR1 LGHNA and CDR2 YSLEER. There are 15 residues in the CDR3.

This clone was recorded a few times. This chain connects TRBV29-1 to TRBJ2-1, with 8 bases lining up with TRBD2. With 0 bases clipped from V and 13 bases from J, the junction kept 5 bases outside the gene matches. Germline-derived CDR1 and CDR2 are SQVTM and ANQGSEA. This CDR3 is 12 amino acids long. The CDR3 nucleotides are TGCAGCGTTGAAGATTCACTAGCGGCCCAGTTCTTC. Protein product: CSVEDSLAAQFF.

V usage is TRBV6-5 and J usage is TRBJ2-3; 10 nucleotides agree with TRBD2. CDR3 size: 16 residues. Germline CDR1 is MNHEY and CDR2 is SVGAGI. V dropped 2 bases and J dropped 6; count of bases not matched to a gene: 8. This CDR3 is CASSYMQRGGPDTQYF. CDR3 nucleotide sequence: TGTGCCAGCAGTTACATGCAGCGGGGGGGCCCGGATACGCAGTATTTT.

This clone was seen just once. The V and J genes are TRBV5-1 and TRBJ2-5; tentatively, D is TRBD1 or TRBD2 (6 bases each). Germline V lookup: CDR1 SGHRS, CDR2 YFSETQ. The CDR3 has 15 amino acids. The ends were cut back, 5 bases at V and 4 bases at J, with 18 bases in the middle. The CDR3 protein is CASSSEGGTLETQYF. DNA of the CDR3: TGCGCCAGCAGTTCGGAGGGGGGCACTCTAGAGACCCAGTACTTC.

This clone has just one count. The V gene is TRBV4-3, the J gene TRBJ2-6, with D possibly being TRBD1 (7 bases). Germline V gene sequence: CDR1 LGHNA, CDR2 YSLEER. The CDR3 has 18 amino acids. V gave up 0 bases and J gave up 4 bases, with 16 bases separating them. CDR3 DNA: TGCGCCAGCAGCCAAGAAGCAGGGGGGATCAGCGGGGCCAACGTCCTGACTTTC. It specifies CASSQEAGGISGANVLTF.

V and J are TRBV7-8 and TRBJ2-7; 8 bases align to TRBD1. Germline lookup yields CDR1 SGHVS and CDR2 FQNEAQ. With 4 bases clipped from V and 9 bases from J, the junction kept 11 bases outside the gene matches. The CDR3 spans 14 residues. Written as DNA, the CDR3 is TGTGCCAGCAGCTCTGGACAGGGCGGGTTGGGGCAGTACTTC. Translated: CASSSGQGGLGQYF.

V usage is TRBV5-1 and J usage is TRBJ1-1, with unresolved D. Trimming took off 1 base at V and 5 bases at J, with 6 bases between the two ends. The CDR3 sequence is 12 residues long. Germline CDR1 is SGHRS and CDR2 is YFSETQ. In DNA, the CDR3 is TGCGCCAGCAGCTTGAGTGGAACTGAAGCTTTCTTT. Amino acids: CASSLSGTEAFF. The whole variable domain, filled in from reference TRBV5-1 and TRBJ1-1, reads KAGVTQTPRYLIKTRGQQVTLSCSPISGHRSVSWYQQTPGQGLQFLFEYFSETQRNKGNFPGRFSGRQFSNSRSEMNVSTLELGDSALYLCASSLSGTEAFFGQGTRLTVV.

This clone has only a few counts. CDR3 sequence (DNA): TGTGCCAGCAGCCAAGCGGGTACCAGCGAGCAGTACTTC. This codes for CASSQAGTSEQYF. This chain connects TRBV14 to TRBJ2-7; D is ambiguous. The CDR3 extends over 13 amino acids. Trimming took off 1 base at V and 6 bases at J, with 10 bases between the two ends. Germline V lookup: CDR1 SGHDN, CDR2 FVKESK. Full variable domain (rest looked up from reference TRBV14 and TRBJ2-7): EAGVTQFPSHSVIEKGQTVTLRCDPISGHDNLYWYRRVMGKEIKFLLHFVKESKQDESGMPNNRFLAERTGGTYSTLKVQPAELEDSGVYFCASSQAGTSEQYFGPGTRLTVT.

This chain connects TRBV6-6 to TRBJ2-5; weak D call: TRBD2 (5 bases). Trimming took off 5 bases at V and 2 bases at J, with 12 bases between the two ends. This CDR3 is built from 14 residues. Germline-derived CDR1 and CDR2 are MNHNY and SVGAGI (reference sequence). CDR3 in amino acids: CASSALGSQETQYF. DNA of the CDR3: TGTGCCAGCAGTGCACTAGGTTCACAAGAGACCCAGTACTTC.

The chain carries TRBV2 and TRBJ2-2; TRBD1 matches 8 bases. In germline, CDR1 is SNHLY, CDR2 FYNNEI. V shed 7 bases and J 5 bases; nucleotides not matched to a gene: 9. The CDR3 contains 15 residues. The CDR3 DNA is TGTGCCAGCACGGGACAGGACCTCAGGACCGGGGAGCTGTTTTTT. Amino acids: CASTGQDLRTGELFF.

This chain uses TRBV7-9 with TRBJ2-6, with unresolved D. The V gene lost 2 bases and the J gene lost 1 base, with 15 bases spanning the gap. This CDR3 has 18 amino acids. Germline values: CDR1 SEHNR, CDR2 FQNEAQ (reference sequence). CDR3 nucleotide sequence: TGTGCCAGCAGCTTATCTCCGGGTCTCGCATCTGGGGCCAACGTCCTGACTTTC. Residues: CASSLSPGLASGANVLTF. The full variable domain, its missing parts supplied by reference TRBV7-9 and TRBJ2-6, is DTGVSQNPRHKITKRGQNVTFRCDPISEHNRLYWYRQTLGQGPEFLTYFQNEAQLEKSRLLSDRFSAERPKGSFSTLEIQRTEQGDSAMYLCASSLSPGLASGANVLTFGAGSRLTVL.

This chain joins TRBV6-5 and TRBJ1-2, with D possibly matching TRBD1 (5 bases). Trimming cost V 2 bases and J 4 bases, with 14 bases left between them. CDR1 MNHEY and CDR2 SVGAGI come from the germline V gene. The CDR3 has 15 amino acids. The CDR3 nucleotides read TGTGCCAGCAGTTACGACAGCCGAACCTTCTATGGCTACACCTTC. Its protein product is CASSYDSRTFYGYTF.

This clone has more than one count but fewer than ten. CDR3 nucleotides: TGTGCCAGCTCACCCGGGACACTGAATGGCTACACCTTC. Its protein product is CASSPGTLNGYTF. The gene calls are TRBV18 and TRBJ1-2; TRBD1 might be the D (6 bases). Germline CDR1 KGHSH, CDR2 LQKENI. V was clipped by 3 bases and J by 6 bases, with 11 bases between them. This CDR3 has 13 residues. Together with reference TRBV18 and TRBJ1-2, the CDR3 gives the full variable domain: NAGVMQNPRHLVRRRGQEARLRCSPMKGHSHVYWYRQLPEEGLKFMVYLQKENIIDESGMPKERFSAEFPKEGPSILRIQQVVRGDSAAYFCASSPGTLNGYTFGSGTRLTVV.

The chain joins TRBV25-1 to TRBJ1-6; 9 bases agree with TRBD1. J was trimmed by 5 bases and V by 4 bases; bases with no gene match: 3. CDR1 and CDR2 (germline): MGHDK, SYGVNS. This CDR3 is 15 amino acids long. CDR3 in amino acids: CASSGWTGDNSPLHF. The CDR3 region has the DNA TGTGCCAGCAGTGGTTGGACAGGGGATAATTCACCCCTCCACTTT.

The chain links TRBV4-2 to TRBJ1-5, with no clear D. Trimming shortened V by 8 bases and J by 4 bases, and 9 bases separated the two germline ends. Germline values: CDR1 LGHNA, CDR2 YNFKEQ. The CDR3 is made up of 12 amino acids. The CDR3 is CASSEANQPQHF. Written as DNA, the CDR3 is TGTGCCAGCTCGGAAGCTAATCAGCCCCAGCATTTT.

The gene calls are TRBV30 and TRBJ2-4; 7 positions match TRBD1. The CDR3 spans 13 residues. CDR1 and CDR2 (germline): GTSNPN, SVGIG (reference sequence). With V trimmed by 2 bases and J by 5 bases, 3 bases remained unmatched. This CDR3 is CAWSMGTENIQYF. The CDR3 DNA is TGTGCCTGGAGTATGGGGACAGAAAACATTCAGTACTTC.

The chain has TRBV2 and TRBJ2-5; possibly TRBD2 for D (6 bases). Trimming cost V 5 bases and J 4 bases, with 17 bases left between them. The germline gives CDR1 SNHLY, CDR2 FYNNEI. CDR3 length equals 15 residues. In DNA form, the CDR3 reads TGTGCCAGCAGTCCGGGAGTCCCGGTGGGAGAGACCCAGTACTTC. Protein product: CASSPGVPVGETQYF. The full variable domain, its missing parts supplied by reference TRBV2 and TRBJ2-5, is EPEVTQTPSHQVTQMGQEVILRCVPISNHLYFYWYRQILGQKVEFLVSFYNNEISEKSEIFDDQFSVERPDGSNFTLKIRSTKLEDSAMYFCASSPGVPVGETQYFGPGTRLLVL.